Below are 3 T cell receptor beta chains sequenced from a single sample in a study of T cell repertoires in cytomegalovirus infection. TCRdb independently ran MiXCR on the reads; one entry per CDR3 protein. The sample has some 250,000 distinct CDR3 sequences, approximately 8.3% seen once; the top ten hold over 13%. Sequenced: PBMCs. The origin of the receptors is a human donor in good health (CMV status not recorded). Some clones in this sample may be carry-over from other donors' samples.

V is TRBV18 and J is TRBJ1-6; tentatively, D is TRBD1 (6 bases). The CDR3 runs 15 residues. In germline, CDR1 is KGHSH, CDR2 LQKENI. V lost 6 bases and J lost 5, with 14 bases in between. The DNA of the CDR3 is TGTGCCAGCTCCCTACAGGGACCAGATAATTCACCCCTCCACTTT. This sequence encodes CASSLQGPDNSPLHF.

This chain joins TRBV20-1 and TRBJ2-7; 7 bases align to TRBD1. Germline CDR1 reads DFQATT; CDR2 reads SNEGSKA (reference sequence). V was pared by 4 bases and J by 7 bases, with 7 bases of the junction left unmatched. CDR3 length equals 12 residues. CDR3 sequence (DNA): TGCAGTGCTACAGTCCCGGGACAGGAGCAGTACTTC. This translates into CSATVPGQEQYF.

This clonotype was seen repeatedly, ten times or more. V is TRBV6-1 and J is TRBJ1-6, with 7 bases identical to TRBD1. The CDR3 has 15 amino acids. V trimming: 6 bases; J trimming: 8 bases; junction bases outside the gene matches: 10. The germline CDR1 and CDR2 sequences are MNHNS and SASEGT. The CDR3 region is CASRSGGGGDSPLHF. DNA for the CDR3: TGTGCCAGCAGATCTGGAGGGGGCGGTGATTCACCCCTCCACTTT.